Following are 29 T cell receptor beta chains from one sample sequenced in a study of Ad26.COV2.S vaccination and SARS-CoV-2 variants. Documented treatment: roughly 19 received Ad26.COV2.S at low or high dose, single or two shots; five or six received placebo; per-sample allocation not given. Repertoires come from day 63 after the first vaccine or placebo injection. Generated by immunoSEQ multiplex PCR, the TCRdb table keeps only in-frame clones and is missing some. The repertoire includes roughly 510,000 clones, roughly 87% of them detected once, and 9.5% to 15% sits in the top ten. Here the sequenced sample was peripheral blood, taken in a trial of Ad26.COV2.S vaccine versus placebo. These receptor sequences come from a person aged 18-60 years who received the Ad26.COV2.S COVID-19 vaccine or a placebo.

The rearrangement links TRBV29-1 to TRBJ2-3; 8 bases align to TRBD2. The CDR3 runs 13 residues. The V and J ends lost 8 bases and 5 bases, in that order; junction bases with no gene match: 9. Germline-derived CDR1 and CDR2 are SQVTM and ANQGSEA. The CDR3, as DNA: TGCAGCACCCAAGCGGGAGCCGGAGATACGCAGTATTTT. The encoded protein is CSTQAGAGDTQYF.

The rearrangement joins TRBV11-2 to TRBJ2-7; D is undetermined. Per the germline V gene, CDR1 is SGHAT and CDR2 is FQNNGV. This CDR3 is 11 amino acids long. With 6 bases removed from V and 5 bases from J, the gap between germline ends came to 8 bases. CDR3 in amino acids: CASSPVNEQYF. In DNA, the CDR3 is TGTGCCAGCAGTCCTGTAAACGAGCAGTACTTC.

This chain connects TRBV23-1 to TRBJ2-6, with no clear D. TRBV23-1 counts as an open reading frame of uncertain function. This CDR3 has 15 residues. Trimming cost V 2 bases and J 4 bases, with 9 bases left between them. The CDR3 nucleotides are TGCGCCAGCAGTCAACGACAACCGGGGGCCAACGTCCTGACTTTC. It yields the protein CASSQRQPGANVLTF.

This clone was seen once. The chain is built from TRBV9 and TRBJ2-5, with TRBD2 matching 8 bases. The CDR3 runs 16 residues. V trimming: 0 bases; J trimming: 4 bases; junction bases outside the gene matches: 8. Per germline, CDR1 SGDLS and CDR2 YYNGEE. The CDR3 DNA reads TGTGCCAGCAGCGTAGGAGGCAGCGGGAGCCGAGAGACCCAGTACTTC. Translation: CASSVGGSGSRETQYF.

With respect to this clone: Different DNA sequences within this sample yield the same CDR3. V is TRBV20-1 and J is TRBJ2-5; no firm D call. The V and J ends lost 3 bases and 2 bases respectively, with 4 bases between them. The CDR3 loop spans 11 amino acids. CDR1 and CDR2 from the germline V gene are DFQATT and SNEGSKA (reference sequence). As DNA, the CDR3 is TGCAGTGCTAGTCCTCAAGAGACCCAGTACTTC. Its protein is CSASPQETQYF.

V and J are TRBV19 and TRBJ2-2; no firm D call. Looked up from germline, CDR1 is LNHDA and CDR2 is SQIVND (reference sequence). V shed 0 bases and J shed 6 bases, with 5 bases lying between them. This CDR3 has 13 amino acids. CDR3 region: CASSIDPAGELFF. CDR3 bases: TGTGCCAGTAGTATAGATCCCGCCGGGGAGCTGTTTTTT.

The CDR3 coding sequence is TGCGCCAGCAGCTTCGGGGGTATGGATTCACCCCTCCACTTT. Protein: CASSFGGMDSPLHF. The chain combines TRBV5-1 with TRBJ1-6; a possible D gene is TRBD1 (5 bases). Germline V CDR1 and CDR2: SGHRS, YFSETQ. The CDR3 totals 14 residues. Deletions cut 2 bases from V and 8 bases from J, with 11 bases between.

This chain connects TRBV19 to TRBJ1-5, with 9 positions matching TRBD1. Germline assignment: CDR1 LNHDA and CDR2 SQIVND (reference sequence). J gave up 4 bases and V 7 bases, and 11 bases lay outside the gene matches. This CDR3 region has 16 residues. This CDR3 is CASTLAGDRVNQPQHF. Written as DNA, the CDR3 is TGTGCCAGTACCCTCGCAGGGGACAGGGTAAATCAGCCCCAGCATTTT. The full variable domain, in which reference TRBV19 and TRBJ1-5 provide the parts outside the CDR3, is DGGITQSPKYLFRKEGQNVTLSCEQNLNHDAMYWYRQDPGQGLRLIYYSQIVNDFQKGDIAEGYSVSREKKESFPLTVTSAQKNPTAFYLCASTLAGDRVNQPQHFGDGTRLSIL.

The chain recombines TRBV27 with TRBJ2-1; no definite D call. Germline CDR1 and CDR2: MNHEY and SMNVEV (reference sequence). V was trimmed by 2 bases and J by 8 bases, leaving 10 bases between them. The CDR3 loop spans 13 amino acids. CDR3 sequence: CASSLIGRDEQFF. For the CDR3, the DNA is TGTGCCAGCAGTTTAATCGGACGGGATGAGCAGTTCTTC.

The V and J genes are TRBV19 and TRBJ2-2; TRBD2 might be the D (6 bases). Germline CDR1 is LNHDA and CDR2 is SQIVND (reference sequence). CDR3 length: 14 residues. Trimming shortened V by 5 bases and J by 4 bases, and 11 bases separated the two germline ends. The CDR3 reads CASSWGESTGELFF. CDR3 in DNA: TGTGCCAGTAGTTGGGGGGAGAGCACCGGGGAGCTGTTTTTT.

The rearrangement uses TRBV19 and TRBJ1-5; no definite D call. With 4 bases removed from V and 0 bases from J, the gap between germline ends came to 7 bases. The CDR3 is 14 amino acids. Germline V lookup: CDR1 LNHDA, CDR2 SQIVND (reference sequence). CDR3 protein: CASSTQHSNQPQHF. In DNA, the CDR3 is TGTGCCAGTAGTACGCAGCATAGCAATCAGCCCCAGCATTTT.

The V call is TRBV30, the J call TRBJ2-2, with a weak D call TRBD1 (5 bases). The CDR3 covers 14 residues. In germline, CDR1 is GTSNPN, CDR2 SVGIG (reference sequence). V was trimmed by 5 bases and J by 3 bases, leaving 13 bases between them. This CDR3 reads CAWLGSGHTGELFF. DNA for the CDR3: TGTGCCTGGTTAGGGTCAGGGCACACCGGGGAGCTGTTTTTT.

Remarks on this clone: The sample has other DNA sequences that encode this CDR3 too. This rearrangement joins TRBV5-1 to TRBJ1-2, with D unclear. V was shortened by 0 bases and J by 0 bases, with 18 bases between the two germline ends. CDR1 is SGHRS, CDR2 YFSETQ, per germline. This CDR3 has 18 amino acids. The CDR3 protein is CASSLGGQPGLANYGYTF. DNA for the CDR3: TGCGCCAGCAGCTTGGGAGGGCAGCCCGGCTTAGCTAACTATGGCTACACCTTC.

To note about this clone: Other DNA sequences within the sample encode an identical CDR3. This rearrangement joins TRBV11-2 to TRBJ1-4, with D unclear. The CDR3 sequence is 13 residues long. V lost 1 base and J 8 bases, leaving 8 bases between the germline ends. CDR1 and CDR2 (germline): SGHAT, FQNNGV. The CDR3 nucleotides read TGTGCCAGCAGCTTAGTGCACGGGGAAAAACTGTTTTTT. It yields the protein CASSLVHGEKLFF.

J is TRBJ2-3 and V is TRBV4-2, with TRBD1 identical over 11 bases. The CDR3 has 20 residues. The junction had 19 bases not matched to a gene; V was cut back by 4 bases and J by 4 bases. Germline V gives CDR1 LGHNA, CDR2 YNFKEQ. CDR3 sequence reads: CASSRKAGGGGQGDSDTQYF. The CDR3 DNA follows: TGTGCCAGCAGCCGCAAAGCGGGGGGTGGGGGACAGGGGGATTCAGATACGCAGTATTTT.

This clone was counted between two and nine times. This chain connects TRBV4-1 to TRBJ2-5; perhaps TRBD2 as D (6 bases). The germline V and J ends were trimmed by 1 base and 1 base, with 10 bases remaining between them. Germline lookup yields CDR1 MGHRA and CDR2 YSYEKL. The CDR3 is 15 residues long. The CDR3 nucleotides are TGCGCCAGCAGCCAAGTAGAGGGACTCCAAGAGACCCAGTACTTC. It encodes CASSQVEGLQETQYF.

The count of this clone is one. The gene calls are TRBV28 and TRBJ1-2; a possible D gene is TRBD1 (6 bases). This CDR3 has 16 residues. V was clipped by 4 bases and J by 7 bases, with 22 bases between them. Per germline, CDR1 MDHEN and CDR2 SYDVKM. CDR3 loop: CASSSPRTDDYVGYTF. The CDR3 nucleotides are TGTGCCAGCAGTTCCCCCCGGACAGACGACTATGTTGGCTACACCTTC.

The V and J genes are TRBV5-4 and TRBJ1-2; weak D call: TRBD1 (6 bases). Trimming cost V 0 bases and J 5 bases, with 14 bases left between them. This CDR3 spans 15 amino acids. The V gene's germline CDR1 is SGHNT and CDR2 YYREEE (reference sequence). CDR3 DNA: TGTGCCAGCAGCTTGGGGGGACAACCTACTTATGGCTACACCTTC. It encodes CASSLGGQPTYGYTF.

The chain couples TRBV18 to TRBJ1-2; no firm D call. V lost 6 bases to trimming and J lost 8 bases, with 13 bases between them. CDR1 is KGHSH and CDR2 is LQKENI in the germline V gene. This CDR3 spans 12 amino acids. CDR3 region: CASSRLDGGYTF. Here the CDR3 DNA reads TGTGCCAGCTCCCGGCTAGACGGAGGCTACACCTTC.

The V call is TRBV7-9, the J call TRBJ2-7, with TRBD2 matching over 8 bases. The V and J ends lost 7 bases and 5 bases, in that order; junction bases with no gene match: 1. Per germline, CDR1 SEHNR and CDR2 FQNEAQ (reference sequence). This CDR3 has 11 amino acids. The CDR3 is CASTGGDEQYF. In nucleotides, the CDR3 is TGTGCCAGCACCGGGGGGGACGAGCAGTACTTC.

The V call is TRBV27, the J call TRBJ2-1; the D is unclear. The V and J ends lost 4 bases and 4 bases respectively, with 8 bases between them. The CDR3 sequence is 13 residues long. Germline CDR1 reads MNHEY; CDR2 reads SMNVEV (reference sequence). CDR3 DNA sequence: TGTGCCAGCAGTTGGAGCCGATACAATGAGCAGTTCTTC. It specifies CASSWSRYNEQFF.

The rearrangement links TRBV27 to TRBJ2-7; D unresolved. The CDR3 extends over 13 amino acids. V was shortened by 0 bases and J by 6 bases, with 9 bases between the two germline ends. From germline, CDR1 is MNHEY and CDR2 SMNVEV (reference sequence). The CDR3 protein is CASSLSPRTEQYF. DNA for the CDR3: TGTGCCAGCAGTTTATCCCCGCGGACCGAGCAGTACTTC.

This rearrangement joins TRBV14 to TRBJ2-2, with D possibly TRBD2 on 5 matching bases. The V gene lost 0 bases and the J gene lost 6 bases, with 8 bases spanning the gap. CDR1 is SGHDN and CDR2 is FVKESK in the germline V gene. There are 14 residues in the CDR3. The CDR3 spells CASSQDLGAGELFF. CDR3 in DNA: TGTGCCAGCAGCCAAGATTTGGGAGCCGGGGAGCTGTTTTTT.

Details on this clone: Other nucleotide sequences in the sample specify the same CDR3. V gene TRBV7-9 combines with J gene TRBJ2-3; the D is unclear. The CDR3 spans 15 residues. The V end was cut by 1 base, the J end by 0 bases, with 8 bases between. From germline, CDR1 is SEHNR and CDR2 FQNEAQ (reference sequence). The CDR3 bases are TGTGCCAGCAGCTTAGTGGCGGCCAGCACAGATACGCAGTATTTT. As protein: CASSLVAASTDTQYF. The full variable domain, its missing parts supplied by reference TRBV7-9 and TRBJ2-3, is DTGVSQNPRHKITKRGQNVTFRCDPISEHNRLYWYRQTLGQGPEFLTYFQNEAQLEKSRLLSDRFSAERPKGSFSTLEIQRTEQGDSAMYLCASSLVAASTDTQYFGPGTRLTVL.

The chain uses TRBV9 and TRBJ1-1, with TRBD1 matching 7 bases. The CDR3 runs to 15 residues. Germline V CDR1 and CDR2: SGDLS, YYNGEE. With 4 bases clipped from V and 7 bases from J, the junction kept 13 bases outside the gene matches. CDR3 in amino acids: CASSPRGRGLGEAFF. The CDR3, as DNA: TGTGCCAGCAGCCCCCGGGGGAGGGGGCTAGGTGAAGCTTTCTTT. The full variable domain, its missing parts supplied by reference TRBV9 and TRBJ1-1, is DSGVTQTPKHLITATGQRVTLRCSPRSGDLSVYWYQQSLDQGLQFLIQYYNGEERAKGNILERFSAQQFPDLHSELNLSSLELGDSALYFCASSPRGRGLGEAFFGQGTRLTVV.

This sequence joins TRBV9 and TRBJ2-1; TRBD1 is a possible D gene (5 bases). Looked up from germline, CDR1 is SGDLS and CDR2 is YYNGEE. This CDR3 spans 15 amino acids. Trimming stripped 3 bases from V and 4 bases from J, with 14 bases between. The CDR3 DNA reads TGTGCCAGCAGCGGTACAGGTACTTCTTACAATGAGCAGTTCTTC. This sequence encodes CASSGTGTSYNEQFF.

This clone was recorded once. The chain links TRBV28 to TRBJ1-2; a possible D gene is TRBD1 (5 bases). Per the germline V gene, CDR1 is MDHEN and CDR2 is SYDVKM. V lost 7 bases, J lost 8 bases, and 23 bases lay in between. CDR3 size: 15 residues. Here the CDR3 DNA reads TGTGCCAGCACTCGTATCGCAGGGACGTCTGCCGGCTACACCTTC. It yields the protein CASTRIAGTSAGYTF.

The gene calls are TRBV10-3 and TRBJ1-1; TRBD1 is a possible D gene (5 bases). This CDR3 is built from 18 residues. Germline CDR1 is ENHRY and CDR2 is SYGVKD. Between the trimmed V and J ends, which lost 3 bases and 2 bases, there was a span of 22 bases. DNA of the CDR3: TGTGCCATCAGTGATAATCGACAGCAACGAACACCTAACACTGAAGCTTTCTTT. Translated: CAISDNRQQRTPNTEAFF.

The chain employs TRBV24-1 and TRBJ1-4; TRBD1 matches 9 bases. Germline V gene data show CDR1 as KGHDR and CDR2 as SFDVKD. The CDR3 consists of 15 residues. Trimming at V came to 4 bases and at J to 8 bases, leaving 7 bases not matched to a gene. The CDR3, as DNA: TGTGCCACCAGTGACCCGCGGACAGGGGACGAAAAACTGTTTTTT. It yields the protein CATSDPRTGDEKLFF.